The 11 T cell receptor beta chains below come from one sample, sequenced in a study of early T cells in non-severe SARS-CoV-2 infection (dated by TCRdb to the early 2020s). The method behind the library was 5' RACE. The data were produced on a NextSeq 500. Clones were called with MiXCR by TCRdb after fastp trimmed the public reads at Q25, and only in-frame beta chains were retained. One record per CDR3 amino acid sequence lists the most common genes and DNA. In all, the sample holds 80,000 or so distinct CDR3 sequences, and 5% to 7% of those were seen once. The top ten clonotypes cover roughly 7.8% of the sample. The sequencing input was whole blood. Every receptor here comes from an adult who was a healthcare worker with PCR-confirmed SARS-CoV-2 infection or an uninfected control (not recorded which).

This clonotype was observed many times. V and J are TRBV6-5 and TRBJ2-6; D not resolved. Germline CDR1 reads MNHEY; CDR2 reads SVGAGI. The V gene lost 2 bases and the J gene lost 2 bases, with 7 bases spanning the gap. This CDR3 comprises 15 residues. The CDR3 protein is CASSYDGAGANVLTF. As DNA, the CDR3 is TGTGCCAGCAGTTACGACGGAGCTGGGGCCAACGTCCTGACTTTC.

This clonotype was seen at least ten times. In DNA form, the CDR3 reads TGTGCCACGACGCGATTAGCGGGAGGGACCGGGGAGCTGTTTTTT. It encodes CATTRLAGGTGELFF. The chain is built from TRBV7-6 and TRBJ2-2, with 11 bases lining up with TRBD2. V gave up 10 bases and J gave up 5 bases; unmatched junction bases: 9. In germline, CDR1 is SGHVS, CDR2 FNYEAQ. CDR3 size: 15 residues.

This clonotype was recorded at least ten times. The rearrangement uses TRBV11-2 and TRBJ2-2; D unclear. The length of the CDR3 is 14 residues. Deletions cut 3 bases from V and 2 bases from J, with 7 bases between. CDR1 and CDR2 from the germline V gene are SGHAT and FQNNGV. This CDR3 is CASSLFFNTGELFF. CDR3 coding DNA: TGTGCCAGCAGCTTGTTCTTCAACACCGGGGAGCTGTTTTTT.

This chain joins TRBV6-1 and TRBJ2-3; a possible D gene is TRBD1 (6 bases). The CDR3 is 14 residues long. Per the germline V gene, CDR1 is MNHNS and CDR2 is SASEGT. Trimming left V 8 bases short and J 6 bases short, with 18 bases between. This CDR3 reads CASYPAGASDTQYF. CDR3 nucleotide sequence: TGTGCCAGCTACCCGGCAGGGGCATCGGATACGCAGTATTTT.

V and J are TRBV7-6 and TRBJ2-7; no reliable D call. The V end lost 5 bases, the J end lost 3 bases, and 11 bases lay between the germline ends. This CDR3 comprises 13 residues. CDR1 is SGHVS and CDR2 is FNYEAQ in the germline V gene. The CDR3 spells CASSLDGHYEQYF. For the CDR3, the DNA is TGTGCCAGCAGCCTGGACGGCCACTACGAGCAGTACTTC.

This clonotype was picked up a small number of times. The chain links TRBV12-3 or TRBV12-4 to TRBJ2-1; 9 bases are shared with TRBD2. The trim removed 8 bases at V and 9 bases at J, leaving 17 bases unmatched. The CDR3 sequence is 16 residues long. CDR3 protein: CASRRIGGRVPGEQFF. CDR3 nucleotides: TGTGCCAGCCGTCGGATCGGCGGGAGGGTCCCGGGTGAGCAGTTCTTC.

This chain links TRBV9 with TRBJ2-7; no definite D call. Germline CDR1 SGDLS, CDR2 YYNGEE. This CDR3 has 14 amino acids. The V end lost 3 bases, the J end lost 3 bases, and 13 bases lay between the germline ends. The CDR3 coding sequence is TGTGCCAGCAGCGCCCGTAGAGGAGACTACGAGCAGTACTTC. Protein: CASSARRGDYEQYF.

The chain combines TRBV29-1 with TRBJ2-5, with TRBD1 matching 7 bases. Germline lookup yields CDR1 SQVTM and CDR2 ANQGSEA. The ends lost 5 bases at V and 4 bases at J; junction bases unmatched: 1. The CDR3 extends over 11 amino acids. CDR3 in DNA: TGCAGCGTTTCAGGGGGAGAGACCCAGTACTTC. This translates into CSVSGGETQYF.

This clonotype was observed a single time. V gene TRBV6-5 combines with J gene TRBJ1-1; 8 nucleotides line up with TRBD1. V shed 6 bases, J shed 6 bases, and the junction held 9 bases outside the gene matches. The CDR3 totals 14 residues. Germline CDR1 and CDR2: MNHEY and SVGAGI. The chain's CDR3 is CASRPRDRWAEAFF. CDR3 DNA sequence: TGTGCCAGCAGGCCCCGGGACAGGTGGGCTGAAGCTTTCTTT.

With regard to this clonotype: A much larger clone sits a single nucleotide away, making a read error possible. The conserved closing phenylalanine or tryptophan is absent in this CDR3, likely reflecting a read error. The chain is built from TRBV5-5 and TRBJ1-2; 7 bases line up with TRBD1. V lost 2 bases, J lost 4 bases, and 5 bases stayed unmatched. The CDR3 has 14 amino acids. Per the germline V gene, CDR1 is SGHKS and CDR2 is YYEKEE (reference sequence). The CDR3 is CASSFLGTAYGYTI. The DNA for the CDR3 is TGTGCCAGCAGCTTCTTGGGGACAGCCTATGGCTACACCATC.

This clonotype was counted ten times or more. CDR3 sequence (DNA): TGCGCCAGCAGCCCAGGTGGGGGGCGAGAGACCCAGTACTTC. Translating gives CASSPGGGRETQYF. The chain couples TRBV4-3 to TRBJ2-5, with D perhaps TRBD1 or TRBD2 (6 bases each). Trimming took 4 bases from V and 4 from J, leaving 13 bases between them. Per the germline V gene, CDR1 is LGHNA and CDR2 is YSLEER. This CDR3 region has 14 residues.